This TCR beta chain emerged from a study of control samples from healthy donors and cancer patients (dated by TCRdb to 2020 to 2021). The CDR3 spans 15 residues, from the cysteine through the valine. Of the read, only the CDR3 DNA is kept; its 45 bases are in frame from base 1. The junction shows trimming of 0 bases on V and 4 bases on J, plus 13 bases between the germline ends. The germline V gene sets CDR1 to SGHVS and CDR2 to FNYEAQ. Libraries came from the immunoSEQ multiplex PCR assay. TCRdb retrieved this table from immuneACCESS and kept in-frame rearrangements only. Not all clones are present; in checked studies, unresolved V genes account for under half, and no reason is known for the remainder. The sample table records about 120,000 clones; approximately 90% of these occur just once. Clones ranked in the top ten supply over 10% of the sample. A note on this clone: Its antigen has not been determined. Per-base quality was not reported, and no clone a single base away is much larger than it.

The chain is assembled from TRBV7-6 and TRBJ2-7; a confident D gene designation cannot be given. This receptor was identified in a man younger than 45 in good health. Sequenced: blood. The DNA reads TGTGCCAGCAGCTTAGCCTCCGGGCCCCCTTACGAGCAGTACGTC. Translated, this is CASSLASGPPYEQYV.